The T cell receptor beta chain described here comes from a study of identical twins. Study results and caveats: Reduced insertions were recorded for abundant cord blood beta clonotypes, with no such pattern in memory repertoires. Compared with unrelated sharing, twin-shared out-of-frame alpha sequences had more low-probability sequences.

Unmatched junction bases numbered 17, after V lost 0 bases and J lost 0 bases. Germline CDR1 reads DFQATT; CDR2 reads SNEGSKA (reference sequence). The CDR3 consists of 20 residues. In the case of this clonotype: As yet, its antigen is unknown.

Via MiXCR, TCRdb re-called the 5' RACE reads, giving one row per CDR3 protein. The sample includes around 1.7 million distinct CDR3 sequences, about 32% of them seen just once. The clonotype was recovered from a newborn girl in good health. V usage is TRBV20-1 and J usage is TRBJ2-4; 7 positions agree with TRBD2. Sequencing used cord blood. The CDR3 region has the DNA TGCAGTGCTAGAGATAGGCGGGGGTCCATAAAACGTGTAGCCAAAAACATTCAGTACTTC. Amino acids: CSARDRRGSIKRVAKNIQYF.